This T cell receptor beta chain was found in a study of shared clonotypes between healthy human individuals. Profiled with immunoSEQ multiplex PCR; TCRdb holds only in-frame clones, not every one. The data hold 2 million to 3 million clones, with 93% observed a single time. Division of CD4+ cells produced a CD45RA+ naive subset and a CD45RA-negative memory subset. On this clone: Its antigen is as yet unknown.

General study findings and limits: A small donor pool kept down the genetic and exposure-history diversity that was represented.

This TCR derives from a man aged 18 to 30 in good health. Some clones in this sample may be carry-over from other donors' samples. Input material: naive CD4+ T cells from PBMCs. Subset of the sample: CD45RA+ positively selected.

Here the CDR3 reads CASSDKGTGNQPQHF. The CDR3 nucleotides read TGTGCCAGTAGCGACAAGGGTACTGGCAATCAGCCCCAGCATTTT. This chain connects TRBV19 to TRBJ1-5; D uncertain. The CDR3 contains 15 residues. V gave up 6 bases and J gave up 2 bases, with 14 bases separating them. Germline V gene sequence: CDR1 LNHDA, CDR2 SQIVND (reference sequence). Full variable domain (missing parts from reference TRBV19 and TRBJ1-5): DGGITQSPKYLFRKEGQNVTLSCEQNLNHDAMYWYRQDPGQGLRLIYYSQIVNDFQKGDIAEGYSVSREKKESFPLTVTSAQKNPTAFYLCASSDKGTGNQPQHFGDGTRLSIL.